The 15 T cell receptor beta chains reported below all come from one sample, sequenced in a study of identical twins. A single record per CDR3 protein comes from TCRdb applying MiXCR to the 5' RACE reads. The repertoire includes under 250,000 distinct CDR3 sequences, roughly 9.4% of them detected once, and about 5.2% sits in the top ten. Specimen: memory (CD45RO+) T cells sorted from blood. All receptors come from a woman younger than 35 in good health.

This clonotype showed up just a few times. The chain has TRBV12-3 or TRBV12-4 and TRBJ1-6; TRBD1 aligns across 8 bases. V shed 5 bases and J 6 bases; nucleotides not matched to a gene: 3. This CDR3 comprises 14 residues. The CDR3 DNA follows: TGTGCCAGCAGTATGACAGGGGCTAATTCACCCCTCCACTTT. It yields the protein CASSMTGANSPLHF.

The CDR3 protein is CASSFSSSGRAYEQYF. In DNA form, the CDR3 reads TGCGCCAGCAGCTTCTCTAGTAGCGGGAGGGCTTACGAGCAGTACTTC. The chain uses TRBV5-1 and TRBJ2-7, with 11 bases aligning to TRBD2. CDR1 is SGHRS and CDR2 is YFSETQ in the germline V gene. This CDR3 spans 16 amino acids. Germline trimming cut 2 bases from V and 4 bases from J; bases unmatched to any gene: 8.

In its sample, this clonotype was seen a few times. The chain carries TRBV20-1 and TRBJ1-1, with 7 bases aligning to TRBD1. V trimming: 6 bases; J trimming: 1 base; junction bases outside the gene matches: 11. From germline, CDR1 is DFQATT and CDR2 SNEGSKA (reference sequence). This CDR3 spans 15 amino acids. CDR3 in DNA: TGCAGTGCGAGAATGGGAGGACAGGCGAACACTGAAGCTTTCTTT. Its translation is CSARMGGQANTEAFF.

CDR3 sequence: CASSQGVVQPQHF. CDR3 DNA: TGTGCCAGCAGCCAAGGGGTGGTTCAGCCCCAGCATTTT. The chain links TRBV3-1 to TRBJ1-5, with D uncertain. With 1 base removed from V and 6 bases from J, the gap between germline ends came to 7 bases. The length of the CDR3 is 13 residues. Germline-derived CDR1 and CDR2 are LGHDT and YNNKEL (reference sequence).

This clonotype was counted many times. The chain carries TRBV6-1 and TRBJ1-4, with D perhaps TRBD1 (5 bases). The CDR3 has 15 amino acids. Germline CDR1 MNHNS, CDR2 SASEGT. The germline V and J ends were trimmed by 3 bases and 5 bases, with 13 bases remaining between them. The CDR3 reads CASSDPGRRNEKLFF. The CDR3 nucleotides are TGTGCCAGCAGTGACCCGGGACGCCGAAATGAAAAACTGTTTTTT.

The V gene is TRBV7-2, the J gene TRBJ2-3; either TRBD1 or TRBD2 may supply D (6 bases each). Per germline, CDR1 SGHTA and CDR2 FQGNSA. This CDR3 has 15 amino acids. Trimming shortened V by 1 base and J by 3 bases, and 11 bases separated the two germline ends. CDR3 bases: TGTGCCAGCAGCTTAGTAGGGGGGCCAACAGATACGCAGTATTTT. This sequence encodes CASSLVGGPTDTQYF.

This clonotype has more than one count but fewer than ten. The V call is TRBV20-1, the J call TRBJ1-1, with D possibly TRBD1 on 6 matching bases. The ends were cut back, 3 bases at V and 4 bases at J, with 12 bases in the middle. The V gene's germline CDR1 is DFQATT and CDR2 SNEGSKA (reference sequence). The CDR3 length is 13 residues. The CDR3 bases are TGCAGTGCTAGGGGACACAGGGCCACTGAAGCTTTCTTT. Translated, it gives CSARGHRATEAFF.

This clonotype was observed a few times. The chain links TRBV6-5 to TRBJ2-7, with 9 nucleotides matching TRBD2. This CDR3 is built from 18 residues. The germline CDR1 and CDR2 sequences are MNHEY and SVGAGI. The V and J ends lost 0 bases and 0 bases, in that order; junction bases with no gene match: 9. The CDR3 DNA sequence: TGTGCCAGCAGTTACTCGGTACCTAGCGGGGCCAGCTCCTACGAGCAGTACTTC. Residues: CASSYSVPSGASSYEQYF.

This clonotype was detected many times. The chain links TRBV5-1 to TRBJ1-2; D is undetermined. The CDR3 contains 12 residues. From germline, CDR1 is SGHRS and CDR2 YFSETQ. V shed 5 bases and J shed 10 bases, with 15 bases lying between them. The CDR3 DNA is TGCGCCAGCAGTTCGGGCGTCGGCGTCTACACCTTC. Protein product: CASSSGVGVYTF.

This clonotype was recorded a few times. V is TRBV24-1 and J is TRBJ2-1, with TRBD2 matching over 13 bases. V trimming: 2 bases; J trimming: 7 bases; junction bases outside the gene matches: 4. The CDR3 totals 16 residues. The germline CDR1 and CDR2 sequences are KGHDR and SFDVKD. The chain's CDR3 is CATSDWTSGRKNEQFF. The CDR3 coding sequence is TGTGCCACCAGTGATTGGACTAGCGGGAGAAAGAATGAGCAGTTCTTC.

This clonotype occurred a few times. The J gene is TRBJ2-3, the V gene TRBV7-8; D is undetermined. The V end lost 5 bases, the J end lost 2 bases, and 17 bases lay between the germline ends. The CDR3 totals 16 residues. Germline V gene data show CDR1 as SGHVS and CDR2 as FQNEAQ. CDR3 in amino acids: CASSIMGLAFTDTQYF. CDR3 sequence (DNA): TGTGCCAGCAGCATTATGGGTTTAGCATTCACAGATACGCAGTATTTT.

The rearrangement links TRBV3-1 to TRBJ2-7; TRBD1 might be the D (6 bases). Germline V gene sequence: CDR1 LGHDT, CDR2 YNNKEL (reference sequence). Between the trimmed V and J ends, which lost 1 base and 6 bases, there was a span of 10 bases. CDR3 length: 13 amino acids. The CDR3 here is CASSQASRGEQYF. In DNA, the CDR3 is TGTGCCAGCAGCCAAGCGAGCAGGGGCGAGCAGTACTTC.

The CDR3 here is CAWRATAYYNEQFF. The CDR3 nucleotides are TGTGCCTGGAGAGCGACAGCTTACTACAATGAGCAGTTCTTC. The rearrangement joins TRBV30 to TRBJ2-1; tentative D call: TRBD1 (5 bases). V lost 3 bases, J lost 3 bases, and 12 bases lay in between. The CDR3 totals 14 residues. Germline V lookup: CDR1 GTSNPN, CDR2 SVGIG (reference sequence).

This clonotype was seen at least ten times. The V call is TRBV20-1, the J call TRBJ2-2; no definite D call. Trimming took off 4 bases at V and 8 bases at J, with 14 bases between the two ends. Germline CDR1 reads DFQATT; CDR2 reads SNEGSKA (reference sequence). This CDR3 has 13 residues. This CDR3 reads CSAKEIPRGELFF. The CDR3 DNA follows: TGCAGTGCTAAGGAGATCCCCCGAGGGGAGCTGTTTTTT.

The chain is built from TRBV2 and TRBJ1-1; TRBD1 is a possible D gene (6 bases). The CDR3 length is 15 residues. V was trimmed by 3 bases and J by 0 bases, leaving 11 bases between them. Germline loops: CDR1 SNHLY, CDR2 FYNNEI. The CDR3 loop reads CASSERQVLNTEAFF. CDR3 sequence (DNA): TGTGCCAGCAGTGAGAGACAGGTTTTGAACACTGAAGCTTTCTTT.